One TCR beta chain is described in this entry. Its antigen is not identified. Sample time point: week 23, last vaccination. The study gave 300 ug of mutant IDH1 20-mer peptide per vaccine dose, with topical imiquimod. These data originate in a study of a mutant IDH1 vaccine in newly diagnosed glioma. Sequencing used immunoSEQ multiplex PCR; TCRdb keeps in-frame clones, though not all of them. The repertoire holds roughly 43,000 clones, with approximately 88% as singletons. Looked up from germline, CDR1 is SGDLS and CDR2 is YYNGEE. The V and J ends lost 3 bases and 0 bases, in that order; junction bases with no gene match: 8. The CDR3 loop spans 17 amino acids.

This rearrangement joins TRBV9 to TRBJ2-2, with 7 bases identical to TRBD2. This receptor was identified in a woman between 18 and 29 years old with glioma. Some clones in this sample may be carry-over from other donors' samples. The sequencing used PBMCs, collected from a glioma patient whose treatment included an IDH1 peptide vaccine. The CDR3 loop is CASSAEGAGANTGELFF. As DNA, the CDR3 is TGTGCCAGCAGCGCCGAAGGGGCGGGGGCGAACACCGGGGAGCTGTTTTTT.